These 7 T cell receptor beta chains came from one sample sequenced in a study of cytomegalovirus exposure and HLA in healthy donors. Primers for the PCR totalled 60 Vbeta and 13 Jbeta. Generated by immunoSEQ multiplex PCR, the TCRdb table keeps only in-frame clones and is missing some. This table has around 90,000 clones, about 85% appearing once. Sequences were obtained from PBMCs. Source of these receptors: a man aged 40-49 years in good health and CMV-seropositive.

The chain employs TRBV19 and TRBJ2-6, with D possibly matching TRBD1 (5 bases). The CDR3 loop spans 15 amino acids. V lost 5 bases, J lost 4 bases, and 12 bases lay in between. Germline loops: CDR1 LNHDA, CDR2 SQIVND (reference sequence). The CDR3 spells CASSGAAPGANVLTF. The DNA for the CDR3 is TGTGCCAGTAGTGGGGCAGCACCCGGGGCCAACGTCCTGACTTTC.

In nucleotides, the CDR3 is TGTGCCAGTAGAAGCAGGACTAGCGGGAGAGTGCATGAGCAGTTCTTC. Its translation: CASRSRTSGRVHEQFF. This sequence joins TRBV19 and TRBJ2-1, with 13 bases matching TRBD2. With V trimmed by 6 bases and J by 8 bases, 10 bases remained unmatched. CDR3 length: 16 residues. Germline V CDR1 and CDR2: LNHDA, SQIVND (reference sequence).

The chain couples TRBV5-6 to TRBJ2-2; maybe TRBD1 (6 bases). The CDR3 spans 15 residues. From germline, CDR1 is SGHDT and CDR2 YYEEEE. V was trimmed by 3 bases and J by 6 bases, leaving 15 bases between them. Here the CDR3 reads CASSWGPQLAGELFF. The CDR3 DNA reads as TGTGCCAGCAGCTGGGGGCCCCAGTTGGCCGGGGAGCTGTTTTTT.

The chain links TRBV5-1 to TRBJ1-2, with D unclear. The CDR3 totals 13 residues. Germline lookup yields CDR1 SGHRS and CDR2 YFSETQ. The ends were cut back, 0 bases at V and 8 bases at J, with 11 bases in the middle. The CDR3 DNA sequence: TGCGCCAGCAGCTTGGGTTCTTCGGGAGGCTACACCTTC. Translation gives CASSLGSSGGYTF.

The chain couples TRBV11-2 to TRBJ2-5; TRBD2 might be the D (5 bases). Germline assignment: CDR1 SGHAT and CDR2 FQNNGV. CDR3 length equals 15 residues. V gave up 1 base and J gave up 5 bases, with 14 bases separating them. The CDR3 loop is CASSLVLSWRETQYF. The CDR3 coding sequence is TGTGCCAGCAGCTTAGTGCTCAGTTGGAGGGAGACCCAGTACTTC.

The chain is built from TRBV21-1 and TRBJ2-1; the table calls TRBD1, which could not be checked here. TRBV21-1 is a pseudogene. The CDR3 totals 22 residues. For the CDR3, the DNA is TGTGCCAGCAGCAAAGTAGGGTGGCCCGGGACAGGGGGGAAATGGAGGGCAAATGAGCAGTTCTTC. This gives the protein CASSKVGWPGTGGKWRANEQFF.

In DNA form, the CDR3 reads TGTGCCAGCAGCGTAGTCCCCGAGGGTCGCGGCTACACCTTC. This translates into CASSVVPEGRGYTF. The chain is built from TRBV9 and TRBJ1-2; D is undetermined. The CDR3 length is 14 residues. The germline gives CDR1 SGDLS, CDR2 YYNGEE. V was pared by 0 bases and J by 8 bases, with 14 bases between.